A selection of T cell receptor beta chains follows, all from one sample in a study of cytomegalovirus exposure and HLA in healthy donors. Sequencing was performed with immunoSEQ multiplex PCR; in TCRdb, only in-frame clones are kept and a portion is missing. The sample carries approximately 150,000 clones, 60% to 80% recorded once. Input material: PBMCs. The origin of the receptors is a man aged 60 to 69 in good health and CMV-seronegative. Each CDR3 is given with its conserved first and last residue. A D gene is named only where the DNA matches it firmly. Part of the rows lack a size; the others show once, few, many or a class for expanded clones.

d_call,cdr3_length,j_call,clone_size,v_call,cdr3_nt,cdr3_aa
-,13,TRBJ1-2,-,TRBV6-1,TGTGCCAGCAGTGAAAACAGTGGCTATGGCTACACCTTC,CASSENSGYGYTF
-,11,TRBJ2-7,-,TRBV7-9,TGTGCCAGCAGCTCCGCCTACGAGCAGTACTTC,CASSSAYEQYF
TRBD1,14,TRBJ1-6,-,TRBV5-1,TGCGCCAGCAGCACAGGACAGGAATTAGCACCCCTCCACTTT,CASSTGQELAPLHF
-,15,TRBJ1-1,once,TRBV7-2,TGTGCCAGCAGCTCCCTAGGGGTCCGGAACACTGAAGCTTTCTTT,CASSSLGVRNTEAFF
-,16,TRBJ1-5,-,TRBV21-1,TGTGCCAGCAGCCCCAGCGTTGGTATCAGCAATCAGCCCCAGCATTTT,CASSPSVGISNQPQHF
-,15,TRBJ2-7,-,TRBV6-5,TGTGCCAGCAGTTACCCCAAAGGCCAGGGGCACGAGCAGTACTTC,CASSYPKGQGHEQYF
-,13,TRBJ2-3,-,TRBV6-5,TGTGCCAGCAGGGTTCCGGCGGCGGATACGCAGTATTTT,CASRVPAADTQYF
TRBD1,13,TRBJ2-7,-,TRBV10-1,TGCGCCGGGGACAGGGGGCGGCTTAGGGAGCAGTACTTC,CAGDRGRLREQYF
TRBD1,15,TRBJ2-2,-,TRBV7-7,TGTGCCAGCAGCTCCGGACAGGGGGCATCCGGGGAGCTGTTTTTT,CASSSGQGASGELFF
-,18,TRBJ2-5,-,TRBV9,TGTGCCAGCAGCGTAGGAATCAGGGGCACCGACACTGGGGAGACCCAGTACTTC,CASSVGIRGTDTGETQYF
TRBD2,17,TRBJ2-3,-,TRBV6-1,TGTGCCAGCACTGATGCGGGACTAGCGGGTAGCACAGATACGCAGTATTTT,CASTDAGLAGSTDTQYF
TRBD2,16,TRBJ2-1,-,TRBV9,TGTGCCAGCAGCGTAGAGGTTAGCGGGAGTAGGTATGAGCAGTTCTTC,CASSVEVSGSRYEQFF
-,13,TRBJ2-3,few,TRBV5-6,TGTGCCAGCAGCTTGGCGGGTGAAAATACGCAGTATTTT,CASSLAGENTQYF
-,12,TRBJ2-7,-,TRBV30,TGTGCCTGGAGTTGGGCCCTAGCGGAGCAGTACTTC,CAWSWALAEQYF
TRBD1,14,TRBJ1-2,-,TRBV6-5,TGTGCCAGCAGCAATGGACAGGGGACGCACGGCTACACCTTC,CASSNGQGTHGYTF
-,14,TRBJ1-2,-,TRBV28,TGTGCCAGCAGTTCCGTCCCAACACAGCTCTACCCGATCTTC,CASSSVPTQLYPIF
-,14,TRBJ2-3,few,TRBV7-2,TGTGCCAGCAACAAGAGGGGACTGACAGATACGCAGTATTTT,CASNKRGLTDTQYF
-,14,TRBJ1-5,-,TRBV5-1,TGCGCCAGCAGCTTAGGAGGGTTCAATCAGCCCCAGCATTTT,CASSLGGFNQPQHF